The TCR beta chain under discussion was sequenced for a study of OX40 agonist ivuxolimab in advanced cancers. Study-level background: Patients assigned to dose escalation were diagnosed with hepatocellular carcinoma, melanoma, renal cell or head and neck cancer. A partial response was reached by three patients: one with hepatocellular carcinoma and two with cutaneous melanoma.

Individuals having autoimmune disease history or systemic immunosuppression were not enrolled. General observations from the study: On average, CD8+ T cells showed a greater number of expanded clones than CD4+.

Profiled with immunoSEQ multiplex PCR; TCRdb holds only in-frame clones, not every one. The table shows 100,000 to 130,000 clones, with roughly 90% occurring only once. Details on this clone: The antigen remains undetermined.

The receptor was isolated from an adult with an advanced solid tumor such as melanoma, head and neck, liver or kidney cancer. The sequencing used CD4+ or CD8+ T cells sorted from blood, collected in a trial of the OX40 agonist ivuxolimab.

The DNA of the CDR3 is TGTGCCAGCAGCTCATCCCCCGGCGGCTACACCTTC. Its protein is CASSSSPGGYTF. The J gene is TRBJ1-2, the V gene TRBV5-5; no firm D call. Germline V gives CDR1 SGHKS, CDR2 YYEKEE (reference sequence). The CDR3 extends over 12 amino acids. V gave up 3 bases and J gave up 8 bases, with 11 bases separating them.